Detailed here is one TCR beta chain. V was pared by 4 bases and J by 8 bases, with 14 bases of the junction left unmatched. Germline values: CDR1 SGHRS, CDR2 YFSETQ. This CDR3 has 15 amino acids. The data belong to a study of blood T cell repertoires in COVID-19. On the study more broadly: The United States, Italy and Spain provided the acute and convalescent COVID-19 samples. In each case, the material was cDNA or gDNA derived from T cells, B-cell-depleted T cells, or PBMCs.

In the original analysis: Amplification from reference gene primers served as the basis for estimated nucleated cell counts. TCRdb's copy holds only in-frame clones and misses some; the assay was immunoSEQ multiplex PCR. V, J and clone size are taken as reported in that table, and D and trimming were inferred from the DNA itself. This table has about 190,000 clones, 70% to 90% appearing once. The origin of this receptor is a middle-aged woman who had recovered from COVID-19. The J gene is TRBJ1-2, the V gene TRBV5-1; TRBD1 matches 7 bases. Input material: peripheral blood. The CDR3 sequence is CASSRDRARVKGYTF. CDR3 DNA: TGCGCCAGCAGCCGCGACAGGGCAAGAGTTAAAGGCTACACCTTC.